This T cell receptor beta chain was identified during a study of graft-versus-host responses after intestinal transplantation. Background on the study: Transplants given to recipients were multivisceral, liver-intestinal, or isolated intestinal.

CDR3 length equals 14 residues. Germline V gives CDR1 SGHKS, CDR2 YYEKEE (reference sequence). V shed 5 bases and J 4 bases; nucleotides not matched to a gene: 5. CFSE-labeled responder cells (roughly 200,000) were plated with roughly 200,000 irradiated, violet-dye-labeled stimulator cells. TCRdb's table, derived via immunoSEQ multiplex PCR, lists solely in-frame clones and lacks some. The profile shows some 18,000 clones, 35% to 45% of them singletons. Material: alloreactive CD4+ T cells from a mixed lymphocyte reaction culture, obtained before intestinal transplant. Subset noted: CFSE-low proliferating T cells sorted from approximately six-day pre-transplant mixed lymphocyte reaction (GvH or HvG direction). This TCR derives from a human patient who received an intestinal transplant. This chain connects TRBV5-5 to TRBJ1-5; 8 positions match TRBD1. DNA for the CDR3: TGTGCCAGCAGTTCACAGGGGGTGAATCAGCCCCAGCATTTT. Its protein product is CASSSQGVNQPQHF.